Listed below are T cell receptor beta chains from one sample, sequenced in a study of cytomegalovirus exposure and HLA in healthy donors. Here immunoSEQ multiplex PCR was the method, and the copy in TCRdb shows in-frame clones only, minus some. The sample has under 150,000 clones, under 70% seen once. The sequenced sample was PBMCs. The receptors were sampled from a man between 18 and 29 years old in good health and CMV-seropositive. Both conserved end residues are part of each CDR3. Fields, in order: J gene, V gene, CDR3 protein.

TRBJ2-5 | TRBV5-4 | CASSLGGGETQYF
TRBJ1-5 | TRBV28 | CASNIQGASGSNQPQHF
TRBJ2-5 | TRBV9 | CASSTTLAGPPETQYF
TRBJ1-5 | TRBV19 | CASSSQGHLKGSNQPQHF
TRBJ1-1 | TRBV9 | CASSRISWDRGASTEAFF
TRBJ2-1 | TRBV6-5 | CASNRGGGYNEQFF
TRBJ2-3 | TRBV2 | CASSETPIADTQYF
TRBJ2-7 | TRBV4-1 | CASSQEPGLIYEQYF
TRBJ2-1 | TRBV2 | CASNPLVNEQFF
TRBJ2-2 | TRBV4-1 | CASSQANQGFNTGELFF
TRBJ1-1 | TRBV5-4 | CASSLDRMGGAIAEAFF
TRBJ1-3 | TRBV11-2 | CASRDRSSGNTIYF
TRBJ1-6 | TRBV5-1 | CASSLGQKVNSPLHF
TRBJ2-3 | TRBV7-9 | CASSLGTSGGTTDTQYF
TRBJ1-2 | TRBV27 | CASRRTQTNYGYTF
TRBJ1-2 | TRBV4-1 | CASSQDTGRDYGYTF
TRBJ2-7 | TRBV7-9 | CASSLALSREQYF
TRBJ2-3 | TRBV7-9 | CASSLSLRGTQYF
TRBJ2-3 | TRBV7-9 | CASSPTTKLEATDTQYF
TRBJ2-7 | TRBV5-6 | CASRGRTGGYEQYF
TRBJ1-6 | TRBV9 | CASSATGGAFGSPLHF
TRBJ2-3 | TRBV6-6 | CASSYSGGGITDTQYF
TRBJ2-1 | TRBV29-1 | CSVPPRGGASYNEQFF
TRBJ1-5 | TRBV7-9 | CASSPGGVNQPQHF
TRBJ1-1 | TRBV19 | CASSPKGGTEAFF
TRBJ1-5 | TRBV4-1 | CASSAGAGNQPQHF
TRBJ2-1 | TRBV29-1 | CSVGTGAYNEQFF
TRBJ1-2 | TRBV6-1 | CASRGQGGDGYTF
TRBJ2-1 | TRBV5-1 | CASSLGGDYNEQFF
TRBJ1-1 | TRBV19 | CASSPSDRGGTEAFF
TRBJ1-1 | TRBV5-4 | CASSHKDRNTEAFF
TRBJ1-5 | TRBV19 | CASSMGTGGHQPQHF
TRBJ2-1 | TRBV11-2 | CASSLVVTGPYNEQFF
TRBJ2-2 | TRBV5-6 | CASSFVGAGELFF
TRBJ2-7 | TRBV27 | CASSLLLAGGPQEQYF
TRBJ1-5 | TRBV11-3 | CASSDRGSNQPQHF
TRBJ2-3 | TRBV5-4 | CASSLERGVKGTDTQYF
TRBJ1-5 | TRBV19 | CASTLGFFSNQPQHF
TRBJ1-3 | TRBV5-4 | CASSLAGVGNTIYF
TRBJ1-6 | TRBV6-1 | CASSESQGYSPLHF
TRBJ1-6 | TRBV4-2 | CASSQGGQQGRPNSPLHF
TRBJ1-3 | TRBV7-9 | CASSPGTGGNTIYF
TRBJ2-1 | TRBV6-4 | CASSAGGGSYNEQFF
TRBJ1-3 | TRBV19 | CACGAGGNSGNTIYF
TRBJ2-7 | TRBV6-5 | CASRWDSRGSYEQYF
TRBJ1-5 | TRBV7-9 | CASSTGQGGNQPQHF
TRBJ2-7 | TRBV27 | CASSLRGLAGVRSYEQYF
TRBJ1-4 | TRBV9 | CASSVGDRGTPNERLFF
TRBJ2-3 | TRBV6-1 | CASSESRDTGRVPQYF
TRBJ2-1 | TRBV15 | CATSRGDHNEQFF
TRBJ1-1 | TRBV5-1 | CASSWGTEDEAFF
TRBJ2-3 | TRBV2 | CASSGGTDTQYF
TRBJ2-7 | TRBV30 | CAFQDRGDEQYF
TRBJ2-1 | TRBV29-1 | CSVDWASGEQFF
TRBJ2-3 | TRBV10-3 | CAISGSSNTQYF
TRBJ1-2 | TRBV29-1 | CSVPKGGGYTF
TRBJ2-1 | TRBV19 | CASRSKAAGTGDLDEQFF
TRBJ2-5 | TRBV2 | CANLASSTKTQYF
TRBJ2-7 | TRBV7-9 | CASSPGQGRWVEQYF